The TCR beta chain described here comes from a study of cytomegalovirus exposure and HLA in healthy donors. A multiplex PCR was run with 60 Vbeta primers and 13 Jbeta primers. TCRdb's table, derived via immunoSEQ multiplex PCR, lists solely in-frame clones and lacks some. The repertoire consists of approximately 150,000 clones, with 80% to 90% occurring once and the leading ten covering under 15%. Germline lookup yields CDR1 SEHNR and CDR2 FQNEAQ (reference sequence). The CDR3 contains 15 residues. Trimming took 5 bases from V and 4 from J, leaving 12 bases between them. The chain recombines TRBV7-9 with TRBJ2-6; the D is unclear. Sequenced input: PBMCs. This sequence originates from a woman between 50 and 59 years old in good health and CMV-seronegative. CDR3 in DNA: TGTGCCAGCAGCGTTCTGGAGAAGGGGGCCAACGTCCTGACTTTC. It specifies CASSVLEKGANVLTF.